These 28 T cell receptor beta chains were sequenced from one sample in a study of T cells after yellow fever vaccination. TCRdb recomputed calls from the 5' RACE reads with MiXCR, one row per CDR3 protein. Here the sample spans about 330,000 distinct CDR3 sequences, less than 9.5% being singletons. This specimen consisted of PBMCs, obtained more than 40 days after the first yellow fever vaccination. Source of these receptors: a man younger than 35 who received the YFV17D yellow fever vaccine.

This chain uses TRBV5-6 with TRBJ1-2; D is perhaps TRBD1 (5 bases). The CDR3 runs to 15 residues. Germline lookup yields CDR1 SGHDT and CDR2 YYEEEE. Trimming removed 0 bases at V and 6 bases at J, with 15 bases between. CDR3 sequence: CASSLVQGARDGYTF. The CDR3 nucleotides are TGTGCCAGCAGCTTGGTTCAGGGAGCACGGGATGGCTACACCTTC.

This clonotype was detected a few times. V usage is TRBV5-1 and J usage is TRBJ1-1; D not certain. CDR1 is SGHRS and CDR2 is YFSETQ in the germline V gene. The CDR3 contains 14 residues. Trimming pared 2 bases from V and 1 base from J, leaving 9 bases between. The CDR3: CASSFDGGNTEAFF. DNA for the CDR3: TGCGCCAGCAGCTTCGACGGAGGGAACACTGAAGCTTTCTTT.

This clonotype came up a few times. V usage is TRBV5-1 and J usage is TRBJ2-1; no definite D call. The V end lost 2 bases, the J end lost 8 bases, and 8 bases lay between the germline ends. Germline assignment: CDR1 SGHRS and CDR2 YFSETQ. This CDR3 is 12 amino acids long. The CDR3 bases are TGCGCCAGCAGCTTCCCCGGCCATGAGCAGTTCTTC. Encoded protein: CASSFPGHEQFF.

The V call is TRBV20-1, the J call TRBJ1-1; possibly TRBD1 for D (5 bases). Trimming stripped 3 bases from V and 4 bases from J, with 15 bases between. The CDR3 is 14 amino acids. Germline-derived CDR1 and CDR2 are DFQATT and SNEGSKA (reference sequence). CDR3 in DNA: TGCAGTGCTAGTCGGAGGGGTGGCGTCACTGAAGCTTTCTTT. Translated: CSASRRGGVTEAFF.

This clonotype was observed a handful of times. The DNA for the CDR3 is TGTGCCAGCAGCTTGGGACAGGAGGAAGAGACCCAGTACTTC. Translating it yields CASSLGQEEETQYF. This chain joins TRBV5-6 and TRBJ2-5; a weak D match, TRBD1 (6 bases). CDR1 is SGHDT and CDR2 is YYEEEE in the germline V gene. The CDR3 sequence is 14 residues long. V was trimmed by 0 bases and J by 3 bases, leaving 9 bases between them.

The chain links TRBV12-3 or TRBV12-4 to TRBJ1-2; TRBD1 matches 7 bases. This CDR3 comprises 13 residues. The V gene end was trimmed by 8 bases and the J gene end by 6 bases; junction bases not matched to a gene: 9. The CDR3 protein is CASGPTGSDGYTF. The CDR3 nucleotides are TGTGCCAGCGGACCGACAGGGTCAGATGGCTACACCTTC.

This clonotype has more than one count but fewer than ten. The J gene is TRBJ1-2, the V gene TRBV4-1; D is unresolved. Deletions cut 1 base from V and 6 bases from J, with 12 bases between. The germline V gene encodes CDR1 MGHRA and CDR2 YSYEKL. This CDR3 comprises 14 residues. For the CDR3, the DNA is TGCGCCAGCAGCCAAGTTCCGGAGCCCAATGGCTACACCTTC. It translates to CASSQVPEPNGYTF.

This clonotype was seen a few times. The genes are TRBV4-1 and TRBJ1-4; D perhaps matches TRBD1 (5 bases). The CDR3 runs to 14 residues. Germline CDR1 reads MGHRA; CDR2 reads YSYEKL. Trimming removed 3 bases at V and 5 bases at J, with 10 bases between. CDR3 sequence (DNA): TGCGCCAGCAGCCATCGGGGGGGGAATGAAAAACTGTTTTTT. Protein product: CASSHRGGNEKLFF.

This clonotype was recorded a few times. The gene calls are TRBV7-2 and TRBJ2-1; 7 nucleotides agree with TRBD1. The V gene end was trimmed by 5 bases and the J gene end by 4 bases; junction bases not matched to a gene: 5. The CDR3 contains 14 residues. Germline CDR1 SGHTA, CDR2 FQGNSA. The CDR3 region has the DNA TGTGCCAGCAGCGGGACAGCCGGTTACAATGAGCAGTTCTTC. Protein product: CASSGTAGYNEQFF.

The sample holds a few counts of this clonotype. This chain uses TRBV5-1 with TRBJ2-7; D not resolved. Trimming removed 4 bases at V and 5 bases at J, with 16 bases between. Germline values: CDR1 SGHRS, CDR2 YFSETQ. The CDR3 runs to 14 residues. The CDR3 DNA follows: TGCGCCAGCAGCCCAGGCGAGGCTCGGGACGAGCAGTACGTC. Protein product: CASSPGEARDEQYV.

The V call is TRBV6-2 or TRBV6-3, the J call TRBJ2-1, with D tentatively TRBD2 (5 bases). The germline V and J ends were trimmed by 6 bases and 4 bases, with 16 bases remaining between them. CDR3 length: 15 residues. The germline V gene has CDR1 MNHEY and CDR2 SVGEGT. CDR3 sequence: CASREVGGPYNEQFF. The CDR3 DNA follows: TGTGCCAGCAGGGAGGTTGGCGGGCCTTACAATGAGCAGTTCTTC.

The table lists this clonotype with a few counts. The rearrangement joins TRBV6-5 to TRBJ2-2; the match to TRBD1 covers 7 bases. The CDR3 runs to 15 residues. Germline-derived CDR1 and CDR2 are MNHEY and SVGAGI. Trimming took 2 bases from V and 6 from J; bases not matched to a gene: 6. CDR3 nucleotide sequence: TGTGCCAGCAGTTACACTGGGACAGCGGCCGGGGAGCTGTTTTTT. Amino acid sequence: CASSYTGTAAGELFF.

This clonotype has just a few counts. V usage is TRBV14 and J usage is TRBJ2-3; D remains unclear. Germline CDR1 reads SGHDN; CDR2 reads FVKESK. There are 14 residues in the CDR3. The V and J ends lost 4 bases and 4 bases respectively, with 12 bases between them. The CDR3 protein is CASSLTFRADTQYF. The CDR3 DNA reads as TGTGCCAGCAGCCTGACATTTCGAGCAGATACGCAGTATTTT.

The gene calls are TRBV20-1 and TRBJ2-6; the D is unclear. Germline V gene data show CDR1 as DFQATT and CDR2 as SNEGSKA (reference sequence). The CDR3 has 15 residues. The V gene lost 0 bases and the J gene lost 0 bases, with 6 bases spanning the gap. The CDR3: CSARELGSGANVLTF. CDR3 in DNA: TGCAGTGCTAGAGAGCTGGGCTCTGGGGCCAACGTCCTGACTTTC.

This clonotype was recorded a few times. The V call is TRBV7-9, the J call TRBJ2-1, with unresolved D. CDR3 length equals 14 residues. CDR1 and CDR2 from the germline V gene are SEHNR and FQNEAQ (reference sequence). The V and J ends lost 2 bases and 5 bases respectively, with 10 bases between them. The CDR3: CASSLSARNNEQFF. CDR3 nucleotides: TGTGCCAGCAGCTTAAGCGCGCGGAACAATGAGCAGTTCTTC.

This clonotype was counted only a few times. V gene TRBV5-6 combines with J gene TRBJ2-6; D perhaps matches TRBD1 (6 bases). Germline CDR1 is SGHDT and CDR2 is YYEEEE. The CDR3 covers 15 residues. The V gene lost 4 bases and the J gene lost 2 bases, with 10 bases spanning the gap. The CDR3 reads CASSARGTGANVLTF. The CDR3 nucleotides are TGTGCCAGCAGCGCCAGGGGAACTGGGGCCAACGTCCTGACTTTC.

The chain recombines TRBV27 with TRBJ2-3; TRBD1 aligns across 8 bases. V lost 10 bases to trimming and J lost 5 bases; unmatched junction nucleotides: 11. CDR3 length: 14 amino acids. Germline assignment: CDR1 MNHEY and CDR2 SMNVEV (reference sequence). The CDR3 DNA reads TGTGCCACCAAGCAGGGGGCGCAGGGAGATACGCAGTATTTT. Residues: CATKQGAQGDTQYF.

In this sample, this clonotype turned up many times. This chain links TRBV7-6 with TRBJ2-1; tentatively, D is TRBD2 (7 bases). The germline V and J ends were trimmed by 1 base and 4 bases, with 17 bases remaining between them. In germline, CDR1 is SGHVS, CDR2 FNYEAQ. The CDR3 sequence is 17 residues long. CDR3 in DNA: TGTGCCAGCAGCTTAGGGGCCTTGAGGGGGGGTTACAATGAGCAGTTCTTC. Amino acids: CASSLGALRGGYNEQFF.

This clonotype has a handful of counts. The J gene is TRBJ1-1, the V gene TRBV4-3; 9 bases agree with TRBD1. V shed 2 bases, J shed 2 bases, and the junction held 6 bases outside the gene matches. In germline, CDR1 is LGHNA, CDR2 YSLEER. The CDR3 is made up of 16 amino acids. The CDR3: CASSQSPTGGNTEAFF. The CDR3 nucleotides read TGCGCCAGCAGCCAAAGCCCGACAGGGGGTAACACTGAAGCTTTCTTT.

In its sample, this clonotype was seen a few times. The rearrangement uses TRBV20-1 and TRBJ2-7, with D possibly TRBD1 on 6 matching bases. The CDR3 length is 14 residues. V was clipped by 5 bases and J by 0 bases, with 14 bases between them. Germline lookup yields CDR1 DFQATT and CDR2 SNEGSKA (reference sequence). The chain's CDR3 is CSAPRTGSSYEQYF. The CDR3, as DNA: TGCAGTGCTCCCCGTACAGGGAGCTCCTACGAGCAGTACTTC.

This clonotype was recorded a few times. The J gene is TRBJ1-1, the V gene TRBV7-2; D remains unclear. The CDR3 covers 15 residues. V was pared by 1 base and J by 3 bases, with 12 bases between. Germline lookup yields CDR1 SGHTA and CDR2 FQGNSA. In DNA form, the CDR3 reads TGTGCCAGCAGCTTAGGACTCCCCGGGGACACTGAAGCTTTCTTT. Translated: CASSLGLPGDTEAFF.

The table lists this clonotype with a few counts. V and J are TRBV10-3 and TRBJ1-3; tentative D call: TRBD1 (5 bases). The germline V and J ends were trimmed by 6 bases and 0 bases, with 12 bases remaining between them. Germline assignment: CDR1 ENHRY and CDR2 SYGVKD. The CDR3 has 15 residues. The CDR3 protein is CAISTTGDSGNTIYF. In nucleotides, the CDR3 is TGTGCCATCAGCACGACGGGGGACTCTGGAAACACCATATATTTT.

In this sample, this clonotype turned up many times. V and J are TRBV12-3 or TRBV12-4 and TRBJ2-6, with a weak D call TRBD1 (6 bases). The CDR3 runs to 14 residues. The germline V and J ends were trimmed by 4 bases and 4 bases, with 8 bases remaining between them. CDR3 protein: CASSSGAGANVLTF. The CDR3 DNA reads TGTGCCAGCAGTTCAGGGGCCGGGGCCAACGTCCTGACTTTC.

The chain has TRBV9 and TRBJ2-5, with TRBD2 identical over 11 bases. The CDR3 extends over 16 amino acids. Germline values: CDR1 SGDLS, CDR2 YYNGEE. Trimming at V came to 3 bases and at J to 4 bases, leaving 8 bases not matched to a gene. CDR3 nucleotides: TGTGCCAGCAGCGCGAAGACTAGCGGGGAGGGAGAGACCCAGTACTTC. This translates into CASSAKTSGEGETQYF.

In its sample, this clonotype was seen a few times. This chain joins TRBV29-1 and TRBJ2-5; 8 nucleotides align to TRBD2. This CDR3 spans 14 amino acids. V was clipped by 4 bases and J by 4 bases; unmatched bases: 8. In germline, CDR1 is SQVTM, CDR2 ANQGSEA. The CDR3 nucleotides are TGCAGCGTTGTTTACGGGGGGGGGCGAGAGACCCAGTACTTC. It codes for CSVVYGGGRETQYF.

CDR3 in amino acids: CASSPTEIPRMIGILNYGYTF. CDR3 sequence (DNA): TGCGCCAGCAGCCCGACCGAAATACCGCGGATGATCGGTATACTTAACTATGGCTACACCTTC. The chain carries TRBV5-1 and TRBJ1-2; the D is unclear. The germline V gene has CDR1 SGHRS and CDR2 YFSETQ. This CDR3 has 21 residues. The germline V and J ends were trimmed by 4 bases and 1 base, with 32 bases remaining between them.

This clonotype was counted a few times. This chain links TRBV25-1 with TRBJ2-3; the match to TRBD2 covers 8 bases. J was trimmed by 1 base and V by 5 bases; bases with no gene match: 8. This CDR3 region has 16 residues. Germline values: CDR1 MGHDK, CDR2 SYGVNS. The CDR3 is CASSPLSGGRTDTQYF. The CDR3 DNA follows: TGTGCCAGCAGTCCCCTATCGGGGGGGCGCACAGATACGCAGTATTTT. The full variable domain, with the rest looked up from reference TRBV25-1 and TRBJ2-3, is EADIYQTPRYLVIGTGKKITLECSQTMGHDKMYWYQQDPGMELHLIHYSYGVNSTEKGDLSSESTVSRIRTEHFPLTLESARPSHTSQYLCASSPLSGGRTDTQYFGPGTRLTVL.

The V gene is TRBV4-1, the J gene TRBJ1-5; TRBD1 might be the D (5 bases). Looked up from germline, CDR1 is MGHRA and CDR2 is YSYEKL. This CDR3 region has 16 residues. Deletions cut 1 base from V and 3 bases from J, with 13 bases between. For the CDR3, the DNA is TGCGCCAGCAGCCAAGTGGGTCAGGGTCCCAATCAGCCCCAGCATTTT. Translation gives CASSQVGQGPNQPQHF.